This T cell receptor beta chain was profiled in a study of T cell responses to AZD1222 COVID-19 vaccine. Clones were sequenced by immunoSEQ multiplex PCR, and TCRdb holds only the in-frame ones, with some missing. Of some 110,000 clones listed, more than 85% are singletons. J lost 7 bases, V lost 6 bases, and 7 bases had no gene match. Germline V lookup: CDR1 MNHEY, CDR2 SVGAGI. The CDR3 runs to 14 residues. The study, taken as a whole, reports: Baseline serology detected seropositivity in only a handful of AZD1222 recipients. Possibly, clonal diversity was underestimated; donors were largely white British and included more females.

Worth noting for this clone: Its antigen is as yet unknown.

This chain connects TRBV6-5 to TRBJ2-1, with 9 bases aligning to TRBD1. Sequencing used peripheral blood, obtained on day 0 of AZD1222 vaccination. This clonotype originated in an adult in good health. CDR3 bases: TGTGCCAGCAGCCTGGGACAGGGAGGGAATGAGCAGTTCTTC. It yields the protein CASSLGQGGNEQFF.